The source of this T cell receptor (beta chain) is a study of PD-1 blockade in classical Hodgkin lymphoma (dated by TCRdb to the early 2020s). Describing the broader study: The study used TCR beta sequencing and CyTOF to define a peripheral blood immune signature of response to PD-1 blockade in classical Hodgkin lymphoma.

Genomic DNA was isolated using the Qiagen DNeasy kit from unsorted PBMCs as well as from negatively selected CD4+ and CD8+ fractions. TCR beta CDR3 regions were subjected to amplification by immunoSEQ multiplex PCR with primers that anneal to V and J segments. A synthetic immune receptor repertoire was used to minimize amplification bias, and remaining bias was computationally removed after sequencing. Per the authors' processing: Custom Python scripts were used to quantify repertoire diversity as the Shannon entropy index. Unsorted, CD4+ and CD8+ repertoires were analyzed separately, except for combined analyses in which CD4+ and CD8+ sequences were merged in silico. As stored in TCRdb, this immuneACCESS dataset retains in-frame rearrangements with V and J assigned. A fraction of the clones does not appear; measured against another copy, unresolved V genes explain less than half of the discrepancy, and the remainder lacks a known reason. The DNA was the basis for D and trimming; V, J and clone size are from that table. This sample is represented by some 5,400 clones; 85% to 90% of them were singletons. The top ten constitute around an eighth of the sample.

On this clone itself: The clone's antigen remains unknown. The sample holds no much larger clone one base away, and base qualities are not on file.

Sample time point, as interpreted from the label and publication: newly diagnosed, previously untreated cHL patient sample. Using a Miltenyi CD8+ T cell isolation kit, CD8+ T cells were purified from thawed PBMCs through magnetic negative selection. As a comparison group for the relapsed/refractory trial patients, PBMCs from patients with newly diagnosed, previously untreated classical Hodgkin lymphoma were sequenced. Peripheral blood was collected in 8 mL Vacutainer Cell Preparation Tubes, from which PBMCs were isolated by centrifugation and then cryopreserved. Purified CD4+ and CD8+ fractions were prepared only for cases with an additional available PBMC sample. Magnetically labelled cells were removed on LS columns in a quadroMACS separator, and the flow-through was collected as the purified fraction. Study-wide conclusions, independent of this receptor: Newly diagnosed patients were reported to have lower baseline TCR diversity than healthy donors, and relapsed/refractory patients were reported to have lower baseline TCR diversity still. The study was limited to a single clinical trial cohort, and causes of repertoire differences, possibly disease activity or prior therapy, remained undefined.

Relative to germline, V is missing 1 base and J is missing 7 bases, with 9 bases of the junction outside any gene match. Taken from the germline V gene, the CDR1 and CDR2 loops are SGHVS and FQNEAQ. The CDR3 has 15 amino acids, counting the end cysteine and phenylalanine. The entry retains the CDR3 DNA only, 45 bases that are in frame from base 1. The chain joins TRBV7-8 to TRBJ2-5; 7 bases in the middle match TRBD2. Sequenced: CD8+ T cells from blood. This TCR derives from a human donor with classical Hodgkin lymphoma. The bases read TGTGCCAGCAGCTTAGATAGTAGCGGGTACGGGACCCAGTACTTC. Translated, this is CASSLDSSGYGTQYF.